A selection of T cell receptor beta chains follows, all from one sample in a study of T cells in Graves' hyperthyroidism and ophthalmopathy. Each CDR3 protein is one row after TCRdb ran MiXCR on the multiplex PCR reads. The table shows hundreds of thousands of distinct CDR3 sequences, with just under 25% occurring only once. Sequenced input: blood. The receptor set was obtained from a man aged 45-65 years with Graves' hyperthyroidism. CDR3s include the opening cysteine and the closing phenylalanine or tryptophan. The order of the fields is D gene, V gene, clone size, J gene, CDR3 DNA, CDR3 protein. D genes are given only for firm matches. Rows give clone size only sometimes, using once, few, many, or a class for an expanded clone.

D gene: TRBD2
V gene: TRBV12-5
clone size: .
J gene: TRBJ2-1
CDR3 DNA: TGTGCTAGTGGTTTTCTAGCGGGAGAACTCTACAATGAGCAGTTCTTC
CDR3 protein: CASGFLAGELYNEQFF

D gene: .
V gene: TRBV5-8
clone size: .
J gene: TRBJ2-7
CDR3 DNA: TGTGCCAGCCTTAAAAGGGGGGCGGCCTGCGAGCAGTACTTC
CDR3 protein: CASLKRGAACEQYF

D gene: .
V gene: TRBV6-1
clone size: few
J gene: TRBJ2-1
CDR3 DNA: TGTGCCAGCAGTGATAGTAACTTCTTGACTAGTTCACGTGGTGAGCAGTTCTTC
CDR3 protein: CASSDSNFLTSSRGEQFF

D gene: .
V gene: TRBV3-1
clone size: .
J gene: TRBJ2-7
CDR3 DNA: TGTGCCAGCAGCCACGGGGGGCAGGTGCAGTACTTC
CDR3 protein: CASSHGGQVQYF

D gene: TRBD2
V gene: TRBV16
clone size: .
J gene: TRBJ2-2
CDR3 DNA: TGTGCCAGCTCCCGCATCGGGAGGGGATCGACCGGGGAGCTGTTTTTT
CDR3 protein: CASSRIGRGSTGELFF

D gene: .
V gene: TRBV27
clone size: many
J gene: TRBJ2-5
CDR3 DNA: TGTGCCAGCAGTACCCCCCCAGGGACCCAGTACTTC
CDR3 protein: CASSTPPGTQYF

D gene: TRBD1
V gene: TRBV7-2
clone size: .
J gene: TRBJ1-5
CDR3 DNA: TGTGCCAGCAGCACACGGACAGGGGGAGACAATCAGCCCCAGCATTTT
CDR3 protein: CASSTRTGGDNQPQHF

D gene: TRBD2
V gene: TRBV6-1
clone size: few
J gene: TRBJ2-1
CDR3 DNA: TGTGCCAGCAGTGTTAGCGGGTGGGGGAATGAGCAGTTCTTC
CDR3 protein: CASSVSGWGNEQFF

D gene: .
V gene: TRBV11-2
clone size: .
J gene: TRBJ2-3
CDR3 DNA: TGTGCCAGCAGCTTAGAGTCCGGCGGACCTAACACCTTCACAGATACGCAGTATTTT
CDR3 protein: CASSLESGGPNTFTDTQYF

D gene: TRBD1
V gene: TRBV12-3/TRBV12-4
clone size: .
J gene: TRBJ2-1
CDR3 DNA: TGTGCCAGCAGGAGACAGGGGGGTACCTACAATGAGCAGTTCTTC
CDR3 protein: CASRRQGGTYNEQFF